The clone carrying this TCR beta chain showed up many times. Its antigen is unknown. This entry comes from a study of spatial heterogeneity in lung cancer. With 4 bases clipped from V and 6 bases from J, the junction kept 6 bases outside the gene matches. Germline lookup yields CDR1 SQVTM and CDR2 ANQGSEA. This CDR3 contains 13 residues. TCRdb ran MiXCR on the 5' RACE reads and lists one entry per CDR3 protein. This sample has around 23,000 distinct CDR3 sequences, with about 6.8% found just once. The time point: sample taken at primary tumor resection. Findings and caveats of the study: Counts that tracked tumor mutation counts were those of expanded intratumoral alpha and beta TCRs.

The starting material was lung tumor tissue, obtained at surgery. This TCR came from a male donor with early-stage non-small cell lung cancer. The chain couples TRBV29-1 to TRBJ2-1; 7 bases align to TRBD2. The CDR3 spells CSVGGGSPNEQFF. The CDR3 DNA reads as TGCAGCGTTGGGGGGGGGAGCCCCAATGAGCAGTTCTTC.